This T cell receptor beta chain was found in a study of blood T cell repertoires in COVID-19. The V and J ends lost 2 bases and 0 bases, in that order; junction bases with no gene match: 4. Germline V gene data show CDR1 as MGHDK and CDR2 as SYGVNS. This CDR3 is 17 amino acids long. Profiled with immunoSEQ multiplex PCR; TCRdb holds only in-frame clones, not every one. The sample comprises 250,000 or so clones, 80% to 90% of which are singletons, and less than 3.5% rests with the top ten. The source of this sequence is a young man with COVID-19, enrolled during active disease. The chain recombines TRBV25-1 with TRBJ2-6; TRBD1 agrees at 7 bases. The sequencing input was peripheral blood. CDR3 sequence reads: CASSETWDSSGANVLTF. In DNA, the CDR3 is TGTGCCAGCAGTGAAACATGGGACAGCTCTGGGGCCAACGTCCTGACTTTC.